This entry features one T cell receptor beta chain sequence. What it recognizes is unknown. These data belong to a study of blood T cells in healthy people across ages. PCR was performed a second time for about 7 to 12 cycles using a sample-barcoded 5' primer and a J-beta primer mix. Using its own MiXCR run on the 5' RACE reads, TCRdb lists one record per CDR3 protein. This table has more than 500,000 distinct CDR3 sequences, about 27% appearing once. Study results and limitations: Per million T cells, TCR beta diversity dropped roughly linearly as age increased.

In addition, the sample was reused for a study of T cells of mothers and their children. As that report states: Donation came from three healthy Caucasian mothers together with their six children.

The sequencing sample was made of blood. The TCR originated in a boy aged 2 to 9 in good health.

The CDR3 coding sequence is TGTGCCAGCACCGTGAAGACCGACTATGGCTACACCTTC. Amino acid sequence: CASTVKTDYGYTF. The genes are TRBV12-3 or TRBV12-4 and TRBJ1-2; D uncertain. The V gene lost 7 bases and the J gene lost 3 bases, with 12 bases spanning the gap. The CDR3 loop spans 13 amino acids.